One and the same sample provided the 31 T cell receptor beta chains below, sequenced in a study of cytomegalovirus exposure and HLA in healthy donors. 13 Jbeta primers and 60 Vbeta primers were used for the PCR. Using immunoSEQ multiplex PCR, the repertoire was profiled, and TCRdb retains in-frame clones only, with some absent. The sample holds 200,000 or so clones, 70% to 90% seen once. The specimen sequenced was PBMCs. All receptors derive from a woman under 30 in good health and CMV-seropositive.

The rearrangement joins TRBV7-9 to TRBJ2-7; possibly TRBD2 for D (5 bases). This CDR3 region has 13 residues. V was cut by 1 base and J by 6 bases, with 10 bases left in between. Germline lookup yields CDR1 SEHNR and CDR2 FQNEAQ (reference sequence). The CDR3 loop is CASSLDLATEQYV. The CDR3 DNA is TGTGCCAGCAGCTTAGACCTAGCTACCGAGCAGTACGTC.

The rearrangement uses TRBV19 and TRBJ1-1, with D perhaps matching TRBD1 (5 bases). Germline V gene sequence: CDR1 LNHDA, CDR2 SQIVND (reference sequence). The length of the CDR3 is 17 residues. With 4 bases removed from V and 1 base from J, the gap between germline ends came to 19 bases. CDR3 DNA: TGTGCCAGTAGTACCTATCAGAGGCCCCAGGGGAACACTGAAGCTTTCTTT. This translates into CASSTYQRPQGNTEAFF.

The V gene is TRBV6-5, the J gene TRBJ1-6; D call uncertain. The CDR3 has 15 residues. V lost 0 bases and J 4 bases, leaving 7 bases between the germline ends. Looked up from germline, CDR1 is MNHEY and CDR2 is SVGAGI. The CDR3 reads CASSYSRAYNSPLHF. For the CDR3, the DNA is TGTGCCAGCAGTTACTCGAGGGCTTATAATTCACCCCTCCACTTT.

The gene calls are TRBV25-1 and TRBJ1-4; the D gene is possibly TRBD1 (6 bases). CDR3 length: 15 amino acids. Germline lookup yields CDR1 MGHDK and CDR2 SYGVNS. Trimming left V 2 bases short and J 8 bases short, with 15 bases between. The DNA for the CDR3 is TGTGCCAGCAGTGAAGGGTGGGGGGGCTACGAAAAACTGTTTTTT. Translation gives CASSEGWGGYEKLFF.

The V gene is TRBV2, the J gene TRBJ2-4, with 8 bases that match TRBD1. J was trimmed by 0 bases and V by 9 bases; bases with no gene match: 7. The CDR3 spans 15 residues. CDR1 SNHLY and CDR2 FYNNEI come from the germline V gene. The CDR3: CASSGQGLAKNIQYF. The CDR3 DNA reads TGTGCCAGTTCCGGACAGGGACTAGCCAAAAACATTCAGTACTTC.

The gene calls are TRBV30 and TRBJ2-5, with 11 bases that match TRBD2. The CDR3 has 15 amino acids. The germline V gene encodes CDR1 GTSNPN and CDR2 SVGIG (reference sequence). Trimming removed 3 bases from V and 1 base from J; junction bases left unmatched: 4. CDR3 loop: CAWRSGLAAQETQYF. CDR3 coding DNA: TGTGCCTGGAGGTCGGGACTAGCGGCCCAAGAGACCCAGTACTTC.

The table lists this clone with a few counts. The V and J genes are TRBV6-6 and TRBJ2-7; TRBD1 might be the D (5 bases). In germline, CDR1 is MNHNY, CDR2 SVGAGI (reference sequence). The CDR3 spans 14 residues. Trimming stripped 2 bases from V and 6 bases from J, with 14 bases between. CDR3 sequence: CASSYRQGQGEQYF. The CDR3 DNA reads TGTGCCAGCAGTTACCGGCAGGGTCAGGGCGAGCAGTACTTC.

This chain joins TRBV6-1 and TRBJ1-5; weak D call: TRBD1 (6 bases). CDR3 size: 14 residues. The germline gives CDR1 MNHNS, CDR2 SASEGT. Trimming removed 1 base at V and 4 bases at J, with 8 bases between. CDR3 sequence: CASSEVRGNQPQHF. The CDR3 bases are TGTGCCAGCAGTGAAGTCAGGGGAAATCAGCCCCAGCATTTT.

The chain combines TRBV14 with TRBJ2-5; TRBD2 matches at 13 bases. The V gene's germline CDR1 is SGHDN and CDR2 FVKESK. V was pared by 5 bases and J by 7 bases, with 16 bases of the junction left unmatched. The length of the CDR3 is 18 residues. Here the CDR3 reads CASSTRTSGGNVLGTQYF. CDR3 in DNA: TGTGCCAGCAGCACCCGGACTAGCGGGGGCAATGTTTTGGGGACCCAGTACTTC.

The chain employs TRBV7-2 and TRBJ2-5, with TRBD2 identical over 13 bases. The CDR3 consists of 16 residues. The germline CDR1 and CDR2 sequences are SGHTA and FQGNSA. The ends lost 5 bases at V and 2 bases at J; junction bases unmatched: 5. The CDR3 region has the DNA TGTGCCAGCAGCACAAGACTAGCGGGGGGACAAGAGACCCAGTACTTC. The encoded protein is CASSTRLAGGQETQYF.

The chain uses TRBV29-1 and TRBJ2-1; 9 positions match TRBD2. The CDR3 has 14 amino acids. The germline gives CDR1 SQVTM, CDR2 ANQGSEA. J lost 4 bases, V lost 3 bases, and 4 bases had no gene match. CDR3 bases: TGCAGCGTTGACCCAGCGGGGGGTTACAATGAGCAGTTCTTC. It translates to CSVDPAGGYNEQFF.

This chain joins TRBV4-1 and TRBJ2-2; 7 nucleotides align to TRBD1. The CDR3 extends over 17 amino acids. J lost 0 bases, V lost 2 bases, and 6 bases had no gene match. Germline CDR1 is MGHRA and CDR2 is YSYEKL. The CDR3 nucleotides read TGCGCCAGCAGCCAAAGGGCAGGGACAGCGAACACCGGGGAGCTGTTTTTT. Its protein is CASSQRAGTANTGELFF.

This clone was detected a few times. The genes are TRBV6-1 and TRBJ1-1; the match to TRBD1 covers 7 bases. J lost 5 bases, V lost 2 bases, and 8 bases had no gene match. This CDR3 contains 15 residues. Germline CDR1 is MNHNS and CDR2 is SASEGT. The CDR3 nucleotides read TGTGCCAGCAGTGAACCAGGGGGAAGTACGACTGAAGCTTTCTTT. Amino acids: CASSEPGGSTTEAFF.

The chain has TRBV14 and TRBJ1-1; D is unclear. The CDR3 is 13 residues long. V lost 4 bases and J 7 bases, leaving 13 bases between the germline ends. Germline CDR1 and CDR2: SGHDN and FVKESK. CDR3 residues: CASSPLGSFEAFF. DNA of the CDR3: TGTGCCAGCAGCCCGCTGGGGAGTTTTGAAGCTTTCTTT.

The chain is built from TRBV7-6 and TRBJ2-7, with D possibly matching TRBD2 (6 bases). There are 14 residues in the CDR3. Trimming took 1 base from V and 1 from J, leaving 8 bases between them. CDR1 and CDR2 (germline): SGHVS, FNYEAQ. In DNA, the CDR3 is TGTGCCAGCAGCTTAGGGAGGGCTTCCTACGAGCAGTACTTC. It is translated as CASSLGRASYEQYF.

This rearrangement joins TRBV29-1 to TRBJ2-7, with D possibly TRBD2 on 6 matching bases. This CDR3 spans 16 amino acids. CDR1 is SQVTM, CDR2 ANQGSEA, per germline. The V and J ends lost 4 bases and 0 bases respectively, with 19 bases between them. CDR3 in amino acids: CSVAPVGGNNSYEQYF. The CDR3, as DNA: TGCAGCGTTGCCCCGGTTGGAGGGAATAACTCCTACGAGCAGTACTTC.

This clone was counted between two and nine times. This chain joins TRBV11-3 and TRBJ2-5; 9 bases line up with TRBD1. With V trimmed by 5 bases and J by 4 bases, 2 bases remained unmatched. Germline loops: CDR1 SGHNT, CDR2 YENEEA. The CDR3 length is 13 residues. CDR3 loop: CASSPGQGETQYF. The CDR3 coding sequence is TGTGCCAGCAGCCCGGGACAGGGAGAGACCCAGTACTTC.

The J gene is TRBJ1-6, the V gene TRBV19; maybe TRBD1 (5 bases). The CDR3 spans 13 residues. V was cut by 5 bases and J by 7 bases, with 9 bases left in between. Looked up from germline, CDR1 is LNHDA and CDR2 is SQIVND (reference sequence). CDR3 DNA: TGTGCCAGTAGTTCCGGGGGGAATTCACCCCTCCACTTT. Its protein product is CASSSGGNSPLHF.

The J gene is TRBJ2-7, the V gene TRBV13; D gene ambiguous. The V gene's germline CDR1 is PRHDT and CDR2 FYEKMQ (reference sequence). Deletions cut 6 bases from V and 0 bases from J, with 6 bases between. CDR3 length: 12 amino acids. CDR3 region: CASSSSSYEQYF. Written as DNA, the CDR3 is TGTGCCAGCAGTTCTAGCTCCTACGAGCAGTACTTC.

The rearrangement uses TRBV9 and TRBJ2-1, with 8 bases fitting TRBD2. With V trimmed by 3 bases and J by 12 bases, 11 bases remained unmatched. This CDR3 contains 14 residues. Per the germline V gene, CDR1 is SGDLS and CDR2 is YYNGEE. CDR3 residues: CASSAGTSGDGQFF. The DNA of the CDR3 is TGTGCCAGCAGCGCGGGGACTAGTGGCGATGGGCAGTTCTTC.

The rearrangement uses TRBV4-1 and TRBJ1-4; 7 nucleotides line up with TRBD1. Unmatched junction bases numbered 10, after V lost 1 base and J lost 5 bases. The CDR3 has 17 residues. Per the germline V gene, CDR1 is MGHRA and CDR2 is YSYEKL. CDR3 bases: TGCGCCAGCAGCCAAGTCGTGGGGGACAGCAAGAATGAAAAACTGTTTTTT. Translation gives CASSQVVGDSKNEKLFF.

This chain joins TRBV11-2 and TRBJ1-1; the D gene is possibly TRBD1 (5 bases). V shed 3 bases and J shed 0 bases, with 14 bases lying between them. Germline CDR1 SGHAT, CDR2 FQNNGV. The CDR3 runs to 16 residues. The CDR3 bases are TGTGCCAGCAGCTTCGGCCAGGGCTTAATGAACACTGAAGCTTTCTTT. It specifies CASSFGQGLMNTEAFF.

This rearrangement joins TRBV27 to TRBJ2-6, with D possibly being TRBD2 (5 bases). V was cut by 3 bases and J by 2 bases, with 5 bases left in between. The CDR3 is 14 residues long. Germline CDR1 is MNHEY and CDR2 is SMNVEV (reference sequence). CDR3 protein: CASSFGAGANVLTF. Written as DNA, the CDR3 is TGTGCCAGCAGTTTCGGGGCTGGGGCCAACGTCCTGACTTTC.

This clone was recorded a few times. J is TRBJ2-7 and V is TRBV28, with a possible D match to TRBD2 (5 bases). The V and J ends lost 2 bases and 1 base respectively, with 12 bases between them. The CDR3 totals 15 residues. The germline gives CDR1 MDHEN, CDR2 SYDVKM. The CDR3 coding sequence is TGTGCCAGCAGTTTAGCGCGTGAGGGATCCTACGAGCAGTACGTC. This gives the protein CASSLAREGSYEQYV.

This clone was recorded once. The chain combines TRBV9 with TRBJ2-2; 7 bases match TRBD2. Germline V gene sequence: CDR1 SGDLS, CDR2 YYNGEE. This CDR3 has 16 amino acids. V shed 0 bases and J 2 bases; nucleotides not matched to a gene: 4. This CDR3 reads CASSVGLAVNTGELFF. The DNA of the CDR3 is TGTGCCAGCAGCGTAGGCCTAGCGGTTAACACCGGGGAGCTGTTTTTT.

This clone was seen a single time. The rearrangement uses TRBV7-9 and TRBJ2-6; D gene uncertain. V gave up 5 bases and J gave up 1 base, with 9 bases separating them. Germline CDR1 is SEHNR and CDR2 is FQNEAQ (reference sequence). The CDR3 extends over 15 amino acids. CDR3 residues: CASSPFTSGANVLTF. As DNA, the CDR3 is TGTGCCAGCAGCCCCTTTACTTCTGGGGCCAACGTCCTGACTTTC.

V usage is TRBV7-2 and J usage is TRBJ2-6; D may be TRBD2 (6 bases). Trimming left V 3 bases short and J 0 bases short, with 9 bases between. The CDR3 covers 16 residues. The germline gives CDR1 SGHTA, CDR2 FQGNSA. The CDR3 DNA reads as TGTGCCAGCAGCTTGGGACTGATCTCTGGGGCCAACGTCCTGACTTTC. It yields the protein CASSLGLISGANVLTF.

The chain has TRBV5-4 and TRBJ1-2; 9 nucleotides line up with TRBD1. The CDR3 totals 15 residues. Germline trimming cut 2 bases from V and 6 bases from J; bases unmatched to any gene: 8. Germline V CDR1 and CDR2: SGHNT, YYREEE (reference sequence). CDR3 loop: CASSFLTRQGDGYTF. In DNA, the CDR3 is TGTGCCAGCAGCTTCCTCACAAGACAGGGGGATGGCTACACCTTC.

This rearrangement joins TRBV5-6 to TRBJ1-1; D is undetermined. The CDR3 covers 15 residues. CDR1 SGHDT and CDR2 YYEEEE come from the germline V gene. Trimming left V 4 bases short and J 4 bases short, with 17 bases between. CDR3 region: CASSPWKATATEAFF. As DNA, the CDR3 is TGTGCCAGCAGCCCGTGGAAGGCCACAGCCACTGAAGCTTTCTTT.

The CDR3 here is CSAPTGYAQHF. CDR3 nucleotides: TGCAGTGCGCCAACAGGGTATGCCCAGCATTTT. J is TRBJ1-5 and V is TRBV20-1, with D possibly being TRBD1 (6 bases). Germline lookup yields CDR1 DFQATT and CDR2 SNEGSKA (reference sequence). Trimming stripped 6 bases from V and 11 bases from J, with 14 bases between. CDR3 length: 11 amino acids.

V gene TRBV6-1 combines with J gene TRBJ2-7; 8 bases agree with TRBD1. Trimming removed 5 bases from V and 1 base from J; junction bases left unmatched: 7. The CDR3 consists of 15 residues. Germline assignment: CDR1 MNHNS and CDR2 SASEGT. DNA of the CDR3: TGTGCCAGCAGTCCTAGGACAGGGCTATCCTACGAGCAGTACTTC. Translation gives CASSPRTGLSYEQYF.